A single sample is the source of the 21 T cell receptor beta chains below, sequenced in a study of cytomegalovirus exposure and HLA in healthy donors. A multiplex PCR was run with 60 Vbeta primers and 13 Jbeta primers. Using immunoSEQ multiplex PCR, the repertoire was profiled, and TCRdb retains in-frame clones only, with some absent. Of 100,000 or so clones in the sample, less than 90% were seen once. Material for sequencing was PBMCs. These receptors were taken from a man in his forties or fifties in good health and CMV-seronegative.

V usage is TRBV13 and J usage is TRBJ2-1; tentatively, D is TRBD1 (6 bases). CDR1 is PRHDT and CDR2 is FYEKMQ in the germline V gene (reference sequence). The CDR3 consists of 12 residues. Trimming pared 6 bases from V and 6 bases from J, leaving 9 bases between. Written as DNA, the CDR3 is TGTGCCAGCAGTTCCAGGGGCAATGAGCAGTTCTTC. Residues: CASSSRGNEQFF.

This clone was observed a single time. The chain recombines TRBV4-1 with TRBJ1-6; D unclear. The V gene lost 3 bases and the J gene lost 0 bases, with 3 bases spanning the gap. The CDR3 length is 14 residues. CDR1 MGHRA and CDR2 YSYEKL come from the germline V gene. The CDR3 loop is CASSQSSYNSPLHF. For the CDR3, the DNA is TGCGCCAGCAGCCAGAGCTCCTATAATTCACCCCTCCACTTT.

The CDR3 DNA reads as TGCAGCGTTGAAAGCGGTGACACCGGGGAGCTGTTTTTT. Its translation is CSVESGDTGELFF. The chain recombines TRBV29-1 with TRBJ2-2, with D possibly matching TRBD2 (5 bases). Trimming pared 2 bases from V and 3 bases from J, leaving 7 bases between. Germline V gene data show CDR1 as SQVTM and CDR2 as ANQGSEA. This CDR3 region has 13 residues.

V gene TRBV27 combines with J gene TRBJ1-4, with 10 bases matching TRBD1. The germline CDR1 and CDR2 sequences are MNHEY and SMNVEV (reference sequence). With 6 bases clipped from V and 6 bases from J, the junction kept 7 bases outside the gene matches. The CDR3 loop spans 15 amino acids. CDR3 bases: TGTGCCAGCAGGGTGGGAGGGACAGGGGATGAAAAACTGTTTTTT. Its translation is CASRVGGTGDEKLFF.

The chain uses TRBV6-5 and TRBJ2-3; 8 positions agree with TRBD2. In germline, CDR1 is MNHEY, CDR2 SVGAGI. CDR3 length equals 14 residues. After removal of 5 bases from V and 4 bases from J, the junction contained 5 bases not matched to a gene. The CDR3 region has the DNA TGTGCCAGCAGTAGAGGACTAGCCTCAGATACGCAGTATTTT. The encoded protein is CASSRGLASDTQYF.

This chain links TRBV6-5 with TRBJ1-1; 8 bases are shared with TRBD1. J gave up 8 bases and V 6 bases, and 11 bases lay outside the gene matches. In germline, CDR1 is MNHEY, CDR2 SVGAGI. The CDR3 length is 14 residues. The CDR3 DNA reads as TGTGCCAGCAGCCGCCTGGACAGGGTAAAGGAAGCTTTCTTT. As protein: CASSRLDRVKEAFF.

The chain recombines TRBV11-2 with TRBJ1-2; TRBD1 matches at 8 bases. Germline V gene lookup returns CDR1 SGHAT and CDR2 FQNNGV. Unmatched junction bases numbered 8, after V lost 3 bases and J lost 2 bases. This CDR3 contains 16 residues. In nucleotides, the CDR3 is TGTGCCAGCAGCTTCCCGCAGGGGGCAGTGAACTATGGCTACACCTTC. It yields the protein CASSFPQGAVNYGYTF.

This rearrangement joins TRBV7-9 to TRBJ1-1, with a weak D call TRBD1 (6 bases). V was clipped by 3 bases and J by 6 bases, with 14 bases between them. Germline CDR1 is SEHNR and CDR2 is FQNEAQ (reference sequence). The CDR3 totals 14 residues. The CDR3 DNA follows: TGTGCCAGCAGCTTGGGGGGGCCGGTACCTGAAGCTTTCTTT. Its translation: CASSLGGPVPEAFF.

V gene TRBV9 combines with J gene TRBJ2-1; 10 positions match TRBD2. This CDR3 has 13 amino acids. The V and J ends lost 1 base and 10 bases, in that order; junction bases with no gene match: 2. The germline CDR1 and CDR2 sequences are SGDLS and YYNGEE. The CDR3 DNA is TGTGCCAGCAGCGTAACTAGCGGGGAAGAGCAGTTCTTC. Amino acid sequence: CASSVTSGEEQFF.

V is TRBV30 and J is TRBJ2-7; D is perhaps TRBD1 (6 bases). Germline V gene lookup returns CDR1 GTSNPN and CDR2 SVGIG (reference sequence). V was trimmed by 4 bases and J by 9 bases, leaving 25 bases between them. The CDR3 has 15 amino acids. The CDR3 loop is CAWMERVGTRLGQYF. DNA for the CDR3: TGTGCCTGGATGGAGCGCGTGGGGACAAGGCTGGGGCAGTACTTC.

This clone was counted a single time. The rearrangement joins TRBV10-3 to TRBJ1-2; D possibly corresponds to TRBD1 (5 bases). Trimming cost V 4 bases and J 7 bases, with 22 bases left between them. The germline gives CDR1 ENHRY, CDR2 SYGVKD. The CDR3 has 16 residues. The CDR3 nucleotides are TGTGCCATCAGTGCTAGTGGAGGGGCCGGGTTTGGTGGCTACACCTTC. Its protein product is CAISASGGAGFGGYTF.

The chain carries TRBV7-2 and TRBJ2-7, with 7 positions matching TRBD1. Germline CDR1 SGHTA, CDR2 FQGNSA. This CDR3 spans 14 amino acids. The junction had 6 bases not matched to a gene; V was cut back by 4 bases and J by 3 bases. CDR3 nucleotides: TGTGCCAGCAGCTCACAGACAGGGAGCTACGAGCAGTACTTC. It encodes CASSSQTGSYEQYF.

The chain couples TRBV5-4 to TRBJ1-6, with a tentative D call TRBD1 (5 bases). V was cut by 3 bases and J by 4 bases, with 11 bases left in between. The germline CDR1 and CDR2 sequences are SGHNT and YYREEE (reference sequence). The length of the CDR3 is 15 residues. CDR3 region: CASSSTGTYNSPLHF. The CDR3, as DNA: TGTGCCAGCAGCTCAACAGGAACTTATAATTCACCCCTCCACTTT.

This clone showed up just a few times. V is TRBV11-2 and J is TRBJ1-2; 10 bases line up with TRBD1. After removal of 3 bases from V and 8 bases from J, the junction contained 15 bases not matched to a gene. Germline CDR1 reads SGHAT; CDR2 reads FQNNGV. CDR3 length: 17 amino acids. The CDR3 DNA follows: TGTGCCAGCAGCTTTTTACCCCGGGGACAGGGGACTAAGGGCTACACCTTC. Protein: CASSFLPRGQGTKGYTF.

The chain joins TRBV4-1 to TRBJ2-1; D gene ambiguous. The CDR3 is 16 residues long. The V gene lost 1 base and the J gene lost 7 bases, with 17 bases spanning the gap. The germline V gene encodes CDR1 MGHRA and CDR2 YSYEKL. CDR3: CASSQGPAPSRNEQFF. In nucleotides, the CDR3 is TGCGCCAGCAGCCAAGGCCCAGCCCCTTCTAGGAATGAGCAGTTCTTC.

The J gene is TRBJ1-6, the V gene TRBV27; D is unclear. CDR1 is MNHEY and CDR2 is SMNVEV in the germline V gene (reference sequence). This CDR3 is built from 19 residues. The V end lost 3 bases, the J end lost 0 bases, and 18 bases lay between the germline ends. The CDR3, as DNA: TGTGCCAGCAGTTTTCGGATCCCAGGCGAGAGCTCCTATAATTCACCCCTCCACTTT. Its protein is CASSFRIPGESSYNSPLHF.

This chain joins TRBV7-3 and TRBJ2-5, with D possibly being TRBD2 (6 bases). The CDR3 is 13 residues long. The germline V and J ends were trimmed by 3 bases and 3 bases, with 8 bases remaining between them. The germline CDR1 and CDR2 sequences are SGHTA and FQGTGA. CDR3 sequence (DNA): TGTGCCAGCAGCTTTGGGGGGAAAGAGACCCAGTACTTC. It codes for CASSFGGKETQYF.

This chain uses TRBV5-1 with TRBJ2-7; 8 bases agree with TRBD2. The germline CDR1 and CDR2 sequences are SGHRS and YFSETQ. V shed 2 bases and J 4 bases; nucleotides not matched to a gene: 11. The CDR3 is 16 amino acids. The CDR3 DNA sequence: TGCGCCAGCAGCTTTGCGCTAGCGGGCCTAGGGTACGAGCAGTACTTC. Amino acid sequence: CASSFALAGLGYEQYF.

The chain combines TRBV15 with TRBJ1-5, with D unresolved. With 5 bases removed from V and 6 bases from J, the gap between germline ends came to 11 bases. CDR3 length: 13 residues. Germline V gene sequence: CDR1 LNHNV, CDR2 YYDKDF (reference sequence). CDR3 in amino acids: CATSPPAGQPQHF. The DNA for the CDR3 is TGTGCCACCAGCCCCCCCGCCGGTCAGCCCCAGCATTTT.

The CDR3 nucleotides are TGTGCCTGGACGGCGGGGGGGGACGTGAAGTACTTC. Its translation is CAWTAGGDVKYF. This rearrangement joins TRBV30 to TRBJ2-7; 9 nucleotides agree with TRBD2. This CDR3 region has 12 residues. V dropped 4 bases and J dropped 11; count of bases not matched to a gene: 9. Germline lookup yields CDR1 GTSNPN and CDR2 SVGIG (reference sequence).

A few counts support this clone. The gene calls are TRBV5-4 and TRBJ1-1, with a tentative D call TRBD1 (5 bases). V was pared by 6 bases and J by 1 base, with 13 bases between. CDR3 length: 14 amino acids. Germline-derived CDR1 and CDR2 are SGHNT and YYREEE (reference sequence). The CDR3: CASTWGRENTEAFF. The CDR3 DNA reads TGTGCCAGCACCTGGGGGAGGGAGAACACTGAAGCTTTCTTT.